Listed below are T cell receptor beta chains from one sample, sequenced in a study of beta chain features in type 1 diabetes. TCRdb's table, derived via immunoSEQ multiplex PCR, lists solely in-frame clones and lacks some. This sample has around 690,000 clones, with around 12% found just once. Sequenced material: naive CD4+ T cells from blood. The receptors shown here come from a man younger than 45 with type 1 diabetes. Both conserved end residues are part of each CDR3. D genes are given only for firm matches. The listing skips clone size in some rows; elsewhere it reads once, few, many or a size class.

>TRBV19|few|TRBD1|TRBJ1-1
CASSIGTGERTEAFF
TGTGCCAGTAGTATCGGGACAGGGGAAAGGACTGAAGCTTTCTTT
>TRBV29-1|few|TRBD1|TRBJ1-2
CSGGTGVDGYTF
TGCAGCGGTGGGACAGGGGTGGATGGCTACACCTTC
>TRBV7-2|few|.|TRBJ2-7
CASSFTGLSSYEQYF
TGTGCCAGCAGCTTTACAGGTCTCAGCTCCTACGAGCAGTACTTC
>TRBV25-1|few|.|TRBJ2-7
CASSLYRTGYEQYF
TGTGCCAGCTCCCTTTATAGGACCGGCTACGAGCAGTACTTC
>TRBV9|few|.|TRBJ2-5
CASSVGGGGETQYF
TGTGCCAGCAGCGTAGGTGGCGGGGGCGAGACCCAGTACTTC
>TRBV4-3|few|TRBD1|TRBJ1-1
CASSQQGQAGTEAFF
TGCGCCAGCAGCCAGCAAGGACAGGCAGGGACTGAAGCTTTCTTT
>TRBV28|.|.|TRBJ2-6
CASSPGWRSGANVLTF
TGTGCCAGCAGCCCCGGTTGGCGCTCTGGGGCCAACGTCCTGACTTTC
>TRBV7-8|.|TRBD1|TRBJ1-2
CASSYTGAYGYTF
TGTGCCAGCAGCTACACAGGGGCCTATGGCTACACCTTC
>TRBV2|few|.|TRBJ1-1
CASSSQENTEAFF
TGTGCCAGCAGTTCACAGGAGAACACTGAAGCTTTCTTT
>TRBV6-6|.|.|TRBJ2-7
CASSYRQDEQYF
TGTGCCAGCAGTTACCGTCAAGACGAGCAGTACTTC
>TRBV2|few|.|TRBJ1-5
CASSVRREAVEHF
TGTGCCAGCAGTGTCAGGAGGGAGGCGGTAGAGCATTTT
>TRBV10-3|few|TRBD2|TRBJ2-1
CAIMFLAGSGYEQFF
TGTGCCATCATGTTCCTAGCGGGGTCGGGATATGAGCAGTTCTTC
>TRBV4-2|few|.|TRBJ1-6
CASTSEQGIDSPLHF
TGTGCCAGCACCTCGGAACAGGGAATAGATTCACCCCTCCACTTT
>TRBV4-3|few|TRBD2|TRBJ2-2
CASSQDWSGANTGELFF
TGCGCCAGCAGCCAAGACTGGAGCGGGGCGAACACCGGGGAGCTGTTTTTT
>TRBV5-6|.|.|TRBJ1-5
CASSLEGSQPQHF
TGTGCCAGCAGCTTGGAGGGGAGCCAGCCCCAGCATTTT
>TRBV5-1|.|.|TRBJ1-5
CASSLGPGQPQHF
TGCGCCAGCAGCTTAGGGCCGGGACAGCCCCAGCATTTT
>TRBV5-1|.|.|TRBJ2-7
CASSFDRQTYEQYF
TGCGCCAGCAGTTTTGACAGACAGACCTACGAGCAGTACTTC
>TRBV6-5|.|TRBD1|TRBJ1-2
CASSLFRQGDYGYTF
TGTGCCAGCAGTTTGTTCCGACAGGGAGACTATGGCTACACCTTC
>TRBV7-9|few|.|TRBJ1-1
CASSPGDGSEAFF
TGTGCCAGCAGCCCCGGGGACGGCTCAGAAGCTTTCTTT
>TRBV28|.|.|TRBJ2-7
CASTKPGANYEQYF
TGTGCCAGCACCAAACCAGGGGCTAACTACGAGCAGTACTTC
>TRBV19|few|TRBD1|TRBJ1-5
CASSIGQGAGGQPQHF
TGTGCCAGTAGTATTGGACAGGGGGCCGGGGGGCAGCCCCAGCATTTT
>TRBV7-2|few|.|TRBJ1-1
CASSLAGPGVGTEAFF
TGTGCCAGCAGCTTAGCGGGTCCTGGGGTAGGGACTGAAGCTTTCTTT
>TRBV27|.|TRBD1|TRBJ2-5
CASSYNRGRAQYF
TGTGCCAGCAGTTACAACAGGGGCCGGGCCCAGTACTTC
>TRBV6-5|.|.|TRBJ1-2
CASRLTDGTYGYTF
TGTGCCAGCAGACTCACGGACGGAACCTATGGCTACACCTTC
>TRBV30|few|.|TRBJ1-5
CAWSTNSHSNQPQHF
TGTGCCTGGAGTACAAACAGTCATAGCAATCAGCCCCAGCATTTT